A single sample gave rise to the 30 T cell receptor beta chains below, sequenced in a study of tissue T cells after allogeneic stem cell transplantation. Time point specified: mouse harvest day 7 after allogeneic transplant. Mouse grafts combined 10^7 T-cell-depleted bone marrow cells with 10^6 splenic CD5+ T cells. The data were produced by immunoSEQ multiplex PCR, yet TCRdb's version contains in-frame clones alone and is incomplete. The sample has about 3,800 clones, around 50% seen once; the top ten hold roughly 8.4%. The sequencing sample was made of lymph node tissue. All receptors come from a female BALB/c mouse given C57BL/6 T cells with graft-versus-host disease after an allogeneic hematopoietic cell transplant.

The sample holds a few counts of this clone. Gene names are mouse gene names. The read gets to within 1 residue of the CDR3 end, and the germline J gene fills in the rest. J is TRBJ1-3 and V is TRBV26; D is perhaps TRBD1 (6 bases). The ends were cut back, 4 bases at V and 0 bases at J, with 7 bases in the middle. This CDR3 region has 14 residues. Per the germline V gene, CDR1 is KGHPV and CDR2 is FQNQEV (reference sequence). The DNA read from the CDR3 is TGTGCCAGCAGTCGGGACAATTCTGGAAATACGCTCTAT. As protein: CASSRDNSGNTLY. The entire CDR3 is CASSRDNSGNTLYF.

About this clone itself: Gene names denote mouse genes. Read coverage stops 1 residue before the CDR3 terminus; the germline J gene supplies the remainder. The rearrangement links TRBV14 to TRBJ2-5, with 7 bases identical to TRBD2. This CDR3 spans 13 amino acids. CDR1 is SGHDT and CDR2 is FRDEAV in the germline V gene. The junction had 0 bases not matched to a gene; V was cut back by 2 bases and J by 3 bases. Partial CDR3 DNA: TGTGCCAGCAGTTTACTGGGGCAAGACACCCAGTAC. Residues: CASSLLGQDTQY. The entire CDR3 reads CASSLLGQDTQYF.

Worth noting for this clone: Genes here carry mouse names. The CDR3 end lies 1 residue beyond the end of the read and is filled in from the germline J gene. The rearrangement joins TRBV26 to TRBJ2-2; D uncertain. Germline CDR1 reads KGHPV; CDR2 reads FQNQEV (reference sequence). The CDR3 runs 14 residues. The V end was cut by 2 bases, the J end by 2 bases, with 6 bases between. CDR3: CASSLIGNTGQLYF. The covered CDR3 bases are TGTGCCAGCAGTCTGATAGGGAACACCGGGCAGCTCTAC.

Only a few counts were recorded for this clone. The gene names here belong to mouse. The CDR3 end is not reached by the read, which stops 1 residue before it; the germline J gene fills it in. The rearrangement uses TRBV31 and TRBJ2-7, with TRBD2 matching 10 bases. The CDR3 sequence is 14 residues long. Germline assignment: CDR1 GKSSPN and CDR2 SITVG. V lost 0 bases, J lost 4 bases, and 3 bases stayed unmatched. This chain's CDR3 is CAWSLGTGEYEQYF. The CDR3 DNA, read in part, is TGTGCCTGGAGTCTAGGGACTGGGGAGTATGAACAGTAC.

This clone is classed as medium-sized. Genes here carry mouse names. The CDR3 is cut off 1 residue early in the read; its end comes from the germline J gene. The J gene is TRBJ2-7, the V gene TRBV16; possible D gene TRBD1, 5 bases. Germline CDR1 and CDR2: SGHSA and FRNQAP. The CDR3 extends over 14 amino acids. V gave up 0 bases and J gave up 5 bases, with 11 bases separating them. The CDR3 spells CASSLEAGRDEQYF. Incomplete CDR3 DNA: TGTGCAAGCAGCTTAGAAGCAGGGAGAGATGAACAGTAC.

In the case of this clone: Gene names are mouse gene names. CDR3 residues: CASGPDRANSDYTF. Partial CDR3 DNA: TGTGCCAGCGGTCCGGACAGGGCAAACTCCGACTACACC. V gene TRBV13-2 combines with J gene TRBJ1-2, with TRBD1 identical over 8 bases. Read data end 1 residue before the CDR3 end; the end is taken from the germline J gene. Germline CDR1 and CDR2: NNHNN and SYGAGS (reference sequence). V gave up 4 bases and J gave up 0 bases; unmatched junction bases: 2. The CDR3 sequence is 14 residues long.

Points on this clone: Gene names follow the mouse nomenclature. Sequencing ends 1 residue short of the CDR3 end; the germline J gene provides the rest. The chain is built from TRBV3 and TRBJ1-1, with D possibly matching TRBD1 (6 bases). The germline V gene encodes CDR1 SNHLY and CDR2 FYNGKV (reference sequence). Trimming took 5 bases from V and 1 from J, leaving 11 bases between them. This CDR3 is built from 14 residues. CDR3 DNA (partial): TGTGCCAGCAGCCCCGGGACAAAAAACACAGAAGTCTTC. Protein product: CASSPGTKNTEVF. The whole CDR3 is CASSPGTKNTEVFF.

A word on this clone: These gene names are mouse names. The missing CDR3 end, 1 residue past where the read stops, is filled in from the germline J gene. The chain is built from TRBV26 and TRBJ1-1; tentatively, D is TRBD1 (6 bases). V lost 3 bases and J lost 6, with 14 bases in between. The CDR3 spans 14 residues. Germline V lookup: CDR1 KGHPV, CDR2 FQNQEV (reference sequence). The part of the CDR3 DNA that was read is TGTGCCAGCAGTCTCGACAGGTGGAGGGCAGAAGTCTTC. The encoded protein is CASSLDRWRAEVF. The whole CDR3 reads CASSLDRWRAEVFF.

This clone appeared a few times. The listed genes are named as in mouse. Coverage ceases 1 residue before the CDR3 finishes, and the germline J gene fills in the end. This chain uses TRBV5 with TRBJ2-5, with unresolved D. This CDR3 has 11 amino acids. The V gene's germline CDR1 is LGHNA and CDR2 YNLKQL (reference sequence). V lost 0 bases and J 5 bases, leaving 0 bases between the germline ends. CDR3 amino acids: CASSQEDTQYF. CDR3 DNA (partial): TGTGCCAGCAGCCAAGAAGACACCCAGTAC.

In regard to this clone: Gene names and germline refer to mouse. The CDR3 sequence: CASSLDRGDTQYF. Incomplete CDR3 DNA: TGTGCCAGCAGTTTGGACAGGGGCGACACCCAGTAC. The chain links TRBV13-3 to TRBJ2-5; 9 nucleotides line up with TRBD1. The read ends 1 residue before the CDR3 terminus; that terminus is restored from the germline J gene. Germline V CDR1 and CDR2: NNHDY, SYVADS. The CDR3 has 13 amino acids. The ends lost 4 bases at V and 6 bases at J; junction bases unmatched: 3.

Concerning this clone itself: Each gene name is a mouse one. The sequence runs out 1 residue before the end of the CDR3; the remainder is reconstructed from the germline J gene. The V call is TRBV16, the J call TRBJ2-3; D gene unclear. Germline CDR1 SGHSA, CDR2 FRNQAP. The CDR3 consists of 12 residues. Trimming shortened V by 0 bases and J by 3 bases, and 1 base separated the two germline ends. The CDR3 loop reads CASSLEAETLYF. Partial CDR3 DNA: TGTGCAAGCAGCTTAGAGGCAGAAACGCTGTAT.

As concerns this clone: Gene names and germline refer to mouse. The read finishes 1 residue shy of the CDR3 end, and the germline J gene is used to complete it. The V and J genes are TRBV5 and TRBJ1-5; 10 positions agree with TRBD1. Germline V gives CDR1 LGHNA, CDR2 YNLKQL (reference sequence). The CDR3 has 16 amino acids. V trimming: 1 base; J trimming: 4 bases; junction bases outside the gene matches: 4. The CDR3 is CASSQVTGQGNQAPLF. Partial CDR3 DNA: TGTGCCAGCAGCCAAGTTACGGGACAGGGGAACCAGGCTCCGCTT.

This clone was picked up a small number of times. Gene labels here are mouse ones. The read halts 1 residue ahead of the CDR3 end, with the missing end drawn from the germline J gene. The chain is built from TRBV19 and TRBJ1-2; possibly TRBD1 for D (6 bases). This CDR3 contains 14 residues. Trimming removed 4 bases at V and 0 bases at J, with 10 bases between. Germline V gene sequence: CDR1 FNHDT, CDR2 SITEND (reference sequence). The CDR3 reads CASSPGQANSDYTF. The sequenced CDR3 bases are TGTGCCAGCAGTCCGGGACAAGCAAACTCCGACTACACC.

Details on this clone: Gene names and germline match the mouse. The read stops 1 residue short of the end of the CDR3; the missing end is completed from the germline J gene. The rearrangement links TRBV13-1 to TRBJ1-1; D may be TRBD1 (5 bases). In germline, CDR1 is NSHNY, CDR2 SYGAGN. V lost 0 bases and J lost 1, with 13 bases in between. The CDR3 is 16 residues long. CDR3 bases read: TGTGCCAGCAGTGATGCGGGCAGGGCGGGGAACACAGAAGTCTTC. Translation gives CASSDAGRAGNTEVF. The entire CDR3 protein is CASSDAGRAGNTEVFF.

By share, this clone ranks as large (0.1 to 1%). Gene names follow the mouse nomenclature. Read coverage stops 1 residue before the CDR3 terminus; the germline J gene supplies the remainder. This chain uses TRBV13-2 with TRBJ2-4; the match to TRBD2 covers 11 bases. V was clipped by 5 bases and J by 2 bases; unmatched bases: 1. Germline loops: CDR1 NNHNN, CDR2 SYGAGS (reference sequence). This CDR3 is built from 14 residues. CDR3: CASGGLGVQNTLYF. The DNA read from the CDR3 is TGTGCCAGCGGGGGACTGGGGGTTCAAAACACCTTGTAC.

As to this clone: Any gene name here is a mouse gene name. The read terminates 1 residue ahead of where the CDR3 ends, so the germline J gene completes it. The J gene is TRBJ2-7, the V gene TRBV13-2; 9 nucleotides align to TRBD2. Germline V gene lookup returns CDR1 NNHNN and CDR2 SYGAGS (reference sequence). CDR3 length: 15 residues. V shed 2 bases, J shed 0 bases, and the junction held 3 bases outside the gene matches. The sequenced CDR3 bases are TGTGCCAGCGGTGACCCGACTGGGGGCTCCTATGAACAGTAC. Its protein is CASGDPTGGSYEQY. In full, the CDR3 reads CASGDPTGGSYEQYF.

As for this clone: Gene names are the mouse ones. The read ends 1 residue early relative to the CDR3; the germline J gene fills the gap. V usage is TRBV23 and J usage is TRBJ1-1; TRBD1 was called by the table and not checked on the DNA. This CDR3 has 12 amino acids. In germline, CDR1 is KGHTA, CDR2 FQNQQP. The CDR3 sequence: CSSRTGNTEVFF. The part of the CDR3 DNA that was read is TGCTCCAGCAGGACAGGGAACACAGAAGTCTTC.

About this clone itself: Mouse germline and gene names are used. The read comes to an end 1 residue before the CDR3 does, leaving the germline J gene to fill in the end. V and J are TRBV29 and TRBJ1-1; the match to TRBD1 covers 7 bases. Germline CDR1 MSHET, CDR2 SYDVDS. V gave up 2 bases and J gave up 10 bases; unmatched junction bases: 1. The CDR3 covers 11 residues. CDR3 sequence reads: CASSLKGAVFF. CDR3 DNA, as far as it was read: TGTGCTAGCAGTTTAAAGGGGGCAGTCTTC.

A single count supports this clone. Gene names are mouse gene names. The missing CDR3 end, 1 residue past where the read stops, is filled in from the germline J gene. The gene calls are TRBV2 and TRBJ2-7; D possibly matches TRBD1 or TRBD2 (6 bases each). Per the germline V gene, CDR1 is LGHNA and CDR2 is YSYQKL. The CDR3 length is 14 residues. Trimming cost V 2 bases and J 4 bases, with 12 bases left between them. The part of the CDR3 DNA that was read is TGTGCCAGCAGCCAAACAAGGGGGGTTTATGAACAGTAC. It encodes CASSQTRGVYEQY. The full CDR3 is CASSQTRGVYEQYF.

Of note for this clone: Mouse gene names and germline throughout. The sequence runs out 1 residue before the end of the CDR3; the remainder is reconstructed from the germline J gene. The V call is TRBV3, the J call TRBJ1-2, with no clear D. CDR1 is SNHLY, CDR2 FYNGKV, per germline (reference sequence). This CDR3 spans 13 amino acids. With 3 bases removed from V and 0 bases from J, the gap between germline ends came to 5 bases. The chain's CDR3 is CASSFFANSDYTF. The part of the CDR3 DNA that was read is TGTGCCAGCAGCTTCTTCGCAAACTCCGACTACACC.

A remark on this clone: Any gene name here is a mouse gene name. The read terminates 1 residue before the CDR3 end, so the remaining end is supplied by the germline J gene. The chain uses TRBV3 and TRBJ2-5; 12 nucleotides match TRBD2. The CDR3 contains 15 residues. Trimming removed 1 base from V and 5 bases from J; junction bases left unmatched: 1. Germline V gives CDR1 SNHLY, CDR2 FYNGKV (reference sequence). CDR3 sequence reads: CASSLGGLGGDTQYF. CDR3 bases read: TGTGCCAGCAGCTTAGGGGGACTGGGGGGAGACACCCAGTAC.

Worth noting for this clone: The listed genes are named as in mouse. The read finishes 1 residue shy of the CDR3 end, and the germline J gene is used to complete it. The chain couples TRBV15 to TRBJ2-4; 10 positions agree with TRBD2. The germline V gene encodes CDR1 SGHND and CDR2 FRSKSL. V was clipped by 2 bases and J by 3 bases; unmatched bases: 2. The CDR3 length is 15 residues. The part of the CDR3 DNA that was read is TGTGCCAGCAGTTTACCTGGGGGGGCGCAAAACACCTTGTAC. Translated, it gives CASSLPGGAQNTLY. The full CDR3 reads CASSLPGGAQNTLYF.

Only one count was recorded for this clone. These gene names are mouse names. The read halts 1 residue ahead of the CDR3 end, with the missing end drawn from the germline J gene. The chain has TRBV20 and TRBJ2-4; D is uncertain. This CDR3 is 12 amino acids long. Trimming took off 2 bases at V and 3 bases at J, with 6 bases between the two ends. In germline, CDR1 is GFQATS, CDR2 STVNSAI. CDR3 bases read: TGTGGTGCTAGGCGGCGACAAAACACCTTGTAC. Translated: CGARRRQNTLY. The whole CDR3 reads CGARRRQNTLYF. The variable domain in full, completed from reference TRBV20 and TRBJ2-4, reads GALVYQYPRRTICKSGTSMRMECQAVGFQATSVAWYRQSPQKTFELIALSTVNSAIKYEQNFTQEKFPISHPNLSFSSMTVLNAYLEDRGLYLCGARRRQNTLYFGAGTRLSVL.

There are a few counts of this clone. The gene symbols are mouse symbols. The read finishes 1 residue shy of the CDR3 end, and the germline J gene is used to complete it. This sequence joins TRBV26 and TRBJ2-1; tentatively, D is TRBD1 (6 bases). V was clipped by 4 bases and J by 4 bases, with 11 bases between them. The CDR3 sequence is 14 residues long. Germline CDR1 KGHPV, CDR2 FQNQEV (reference sequence). The sequenced CDR3 bases are TGTGCCAGCAGTCGTAGGGACACATATGCTGAGCAGTTC. It is translated as CASSRRDTYAEQF. The full CDR3 sequence reads CASSRRDTYAEQFF. The variable domain in full, with the rest retrieved from reference TRBV26 and TRBJ2-1, is NSKVIQTPRYLVKGQGQKAKMRCIPEKGHPVVFWYQQNKNNEFKFLINFQNQEVLQQIDMTEKRFSAECPSNSPCSLEIQSSEAGDSALYLCASSRRDTYAEQFFGPGTRLTVL.

Sample share makes this clone hyperexpanded. Gene labels here are mouse ones. The read finishes 1 residue shy of the CDR3 end, and the germline J gene is used to complete it. The chain combines TRBV17 with TRBJ2-7; TRBD1 agrees at 9 bases. Unmatched junction bases numbered 5, after V lost 4 bases and J lost 7 bases. This CDR3 region has 13 residues. CDR1 is MNHDT and CDR2 is YYDKIL in the germline V gene. The sequenced CDR3 bases are TGTGCTAGCAGTAACAGGGGGCCGAAGGAACAGTAC. It codes for CASSNRGPKEQY. The entire CDR3 protein is CASSNRGPKEQYF.

Points on this clone: Germline and genes: mouse. The observed sequence ends 1 residue before the CDR3 terminus, with the missing tail filled in from the germline J gene. The gene calls are TRBV4 and TRBJ2-7; no clear D. The CDR3 consists of 12 residues. Germline CDR1 and CDR2: LGHDT and YNNKQL (reference sequence). The germline V and J ends were trimmed by 4 bases and 0 bases, with 4 bases remaining between them. CDR3 residues: CASSWSSYEQYF. The sequenced part of the CDR3 DNA is TGTGCCAGCAGCTGGAGCTCCTATGAACAGTAC.

Comments on this clone: The genes are named according to mouse. The CDR3 goes on 1 residue after the read ends, and that part is filled in from the germline J gene. The chain couples TRBV12-1 to TRBJ2-7, with 11 bases identical to TRBD2. This CDR3 is 14 amino acids long. The V gene end was trimmed by 4 bases and the J gene end by 3 bases; junction bases not matched to a gene: 4. Germline loops: CDR1 SGHSN, CDR2 HYEKVE. This CDR3 is CASSFDWGGYEQYF. CDR3 DNA, as far as it was read: TGTGCCAGCTCCTTCGACTGGGGGGGCTATGAACAGTAC.

A word on this clone: The gene names given are mouse names. The read halts 1 residue ahead of the CDR3 end, with the missing end drawn from the germline J gene. The V and J genes are TRBV26 and TRBJ2-5, with TRBD2 matching over 10 bases. CDR3 length: 15 residues. J was trimmed by 1 base and V by 6 bases; bases with no gene match: 4. Germline assignment: CDR1 KGHPV and CDR2 FQNQEV (reference sequence). CDR3 DNA, as far as it was read: TGTGCCAGCAGGCCGGGACTGGGGTACCAAGACACCCAGTAC. Its protein product is CASRPGLGYQDTQY. The CDR3 as a whole reads CASRPGLGYQDTQYF.

There are a few counts of this clone. The gene symbols are mouse symbols. The CDR3 is cut off 1 residue early in the read; its end comes from the germline J gene. The chain couples TRBV19 to TRBJ2-1, with D unclear. This CDR3 is built from 15 residues. Trimming left V 1 base short and J 0 bases short, with 8 bases between. Germline CDR1 is FNHDT and CDR2 is SITEND (reference sequence). The CDR3 DNA, read in part, is TGTGCCAGCAGTATAAGGCCAAATAACTATGCTGAGCAGTTC. Protein sequence: CASSIRPNNYAEQF. The whole CDR3 protein reads CASSIRPNNYAEQFF.

This clone was observed a few times. Gene names and germline refer to mouse. Sequencing ends 1 residue short of the CDR3 end; the germline J gene provides the rest. The chain employs TRBV12-2 and TRBJ1-2; D might be TRBD1 (5 bases). This CDR3 has 13 residues. Germline CDR1 reads SGHLS; CDR2 reads HYDKME. Trimming stripped 0 bases from V and 3 bases from J, with 7 bases between. The part of the CDR3 DNA that was read is TGTGCCAGCTCTCTCTTCAGGGACTCCGACTACACC. This encodes CASSLFRDSDYT. The full CDR3 protein reads CASSLFRDSDYTF. Full variable domain (remainder filled in from reference TRBV12-2 and TRBJ1-2): NSGVVQSPRYIIKGKGERSILKCIPISGHLSVAWYQQTQGQELKFFIQHYDKMERDKGNLPSRFSVQQFDDYHSEMNMSALELEDSAVYFCASSLFRDSDYTFGSGTRLLVI.